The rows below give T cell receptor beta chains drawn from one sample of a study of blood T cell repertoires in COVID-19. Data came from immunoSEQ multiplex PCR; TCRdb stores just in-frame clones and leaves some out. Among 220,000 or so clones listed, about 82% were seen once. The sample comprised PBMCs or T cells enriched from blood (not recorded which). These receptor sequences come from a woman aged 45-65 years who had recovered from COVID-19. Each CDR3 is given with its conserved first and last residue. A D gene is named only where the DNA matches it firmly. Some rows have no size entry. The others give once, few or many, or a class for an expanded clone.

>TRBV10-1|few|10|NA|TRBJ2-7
TGCGCCAGCAATCTACACGAGCAGTACTTC
CASNLHEQYF
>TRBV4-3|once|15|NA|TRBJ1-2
TGCGCCAGCAGCCAAGCCCGGACAGAAGCTTATGGCTACACCTTC
CASSQARTEAYGYTF
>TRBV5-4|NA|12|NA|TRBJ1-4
TGTGCCAGCAGCCTTCCCGGGGAAAAACTGTTTTTT
CASSLPGEKLFF
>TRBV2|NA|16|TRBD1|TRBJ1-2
TGTGCCAGCAGTGCGGGACAGGGACGGATTAACTATGGCTACACCTTC
CASSAGQGRINYGYTF
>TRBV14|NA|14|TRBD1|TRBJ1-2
TGTGCCAGCAGCCAAATAGGGGGCTACTATGGCTACACCTTC
CASSQIGGYYGYTF
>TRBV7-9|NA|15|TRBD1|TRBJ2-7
TGTGCCAGCAGCTTAATCCAGGGGGTTGCCTACGAGCAGTACTTC
CASSLIQGVAYEQYF
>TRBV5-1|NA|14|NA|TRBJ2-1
TGCGCCAGCAGCTTGCAGGGGGAGGAAGATGAGCAGTTCTTC
CASSLQGEEDEQFF
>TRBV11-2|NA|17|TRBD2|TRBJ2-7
TGTGCCAGCAGCTTGGGGGGGACTGTCTCGAGCTCCTACGAGCAGTACTTC
CASSLGGTVSSSYEQYF
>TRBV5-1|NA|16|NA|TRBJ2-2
TGCGCCAGCAGCTTGGCTTATAGCTCACACACCGGGGAGCTGTTTTTT
CASSLAYSSHTGELFF
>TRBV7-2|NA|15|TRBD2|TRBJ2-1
TGTGCCAGCAGCTTCGGCGGGAGCGGGGGGAATGAGCAGTTCTTC
CASSFGGSGGNEQFF
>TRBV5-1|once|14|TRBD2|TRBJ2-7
TGCGCCAGCAGCCCGGAAGCGGGAGGGCCCGAGCAGTACTTC
CASSPEAGGPEQYF
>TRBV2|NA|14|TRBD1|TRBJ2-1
TGTGCCAGCAGTTACAGGGGCTCCTACAATGAGCAGTTCTTC
CASSYRGSYNEQFF
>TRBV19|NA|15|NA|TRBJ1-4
TGTGCCAGTAGTACCGCAGATGCAACTAATGAAAAACTGTTTTTT
CASSTADATNEKLFF
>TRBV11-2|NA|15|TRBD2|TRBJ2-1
TGTGCCAGCAGCTTGACTAGCGGGAAATACAATGAGCAGTTCTTC
CASSLTSGKYNEQFF
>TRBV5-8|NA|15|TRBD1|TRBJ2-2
TGTGCCAGCAGCTTGGGTGACAGGGAGACCGGGGAGCTGTTTTTT
CASSLGDRETGELFF
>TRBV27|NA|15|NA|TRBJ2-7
TGTGCCAGCGCTCGGGCTACGACAGCCTCCTACGAGCAGTACTTC
CASARATTASYEQYF
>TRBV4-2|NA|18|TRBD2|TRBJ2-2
TGTGCCAGCAGCCAAGATCATGGGCGGGAGGCCCCCACCGGGGAGCTGTTTTTT
CASSQDHGREAPTGELFF
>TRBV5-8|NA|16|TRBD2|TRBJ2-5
TGTGCCAGCAGCAATACGCCGGGAGGGGGGGGAGAGACCCAGTACTTC
CASSNTPGGGGETQYF
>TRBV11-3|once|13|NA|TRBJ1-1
TGTGCCAGCAGCTCCCCGCCTAGCACTGAAGCTTTCTTT
CASSSPPSTEAFF
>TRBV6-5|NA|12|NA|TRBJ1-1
TGTGCCACTATGCGGGGGAACACTGAAGCTTTCTTT
CATMRGNTEAFF
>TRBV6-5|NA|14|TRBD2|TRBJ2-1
TGTGCCAGCAGCAGGACTAGCGGGGTCGATGAGCAGTTCTTC
CASSRTSGVDEQFF
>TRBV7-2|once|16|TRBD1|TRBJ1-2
TGTGCCAGCAGCCTAGCCGGGCAGGGGGCTTTCGGTGGCTACACCTTC
CASSLAGQGAFGGYTF
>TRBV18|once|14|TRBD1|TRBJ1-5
TGTGCCAGCTCACCACAGACAGGGAATCAGCCCCAGCATTTT
CASSPQTGNQPQHF
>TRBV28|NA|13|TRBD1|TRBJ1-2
TGTGCCAGCAGTGAAGGGGGCGGCTATGGCTACACCTTC
CASSEGGGYGYTF
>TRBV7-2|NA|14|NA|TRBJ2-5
TGTGCCAGCAGCTTAGCGCGTTGGCAAGAGACCCAGTACTTC
CASSLARWQETQYF
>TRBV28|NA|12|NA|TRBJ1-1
TGTGCCACGGAACGGGGTGGGTCTGAAGCTTTCTTT
CATERGGSEAFF
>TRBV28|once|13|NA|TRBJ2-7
TGTGCCAGCAGTTTGGAGGACCTCGGGGAGCAGTACTTC
CASSLEDLGEQYF
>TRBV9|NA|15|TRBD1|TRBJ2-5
TGTGCCAGCAGCCCTCGGACAGGGGGCCTTGAGACCCAGTACTTC
CASSPRTGGLETQYF
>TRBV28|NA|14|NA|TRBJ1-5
TGTGCCAGCAGCGGGGGGGCAGGGAATCAGCCCCAGCATTTT
CASSGGAGNQPQHF